This T cell receptor (beta chain) was observed in a study of blood T cells in healthy people across ages (dated by TCRdb to between 2014 and 2017). With regard to the full study: In model experiments, template switching captured roughly one uniquely barcoded TCR beta cDNA molecule for every two T cells. To track age-related changes in TCR beta repertoire diversity, the study relied on deep sequencing normalized with unique cDNA molecular identifiers. For two donors (one aged 18 to 30 and one aged 80 or older), the study analyzed two additional independent replicas of 1 million unique cDNA reads from the same blood draw. Donors of different ages were randomly distributed across sequencing lanes to avoid experimental bias. The donors were split into four age groups: young (average approximately 16 years), middle-aged (about 40), aged (roughly 68) and long-lived (about 74). General study outcomes and caveats: Observed TCR beta diversity correlated strongly with the percentage of naive T cells measured by flow cytometry. Conclusive comparison of naive and antigen-experienced compartments was prevented by the profiling of bulk unsorted PBMCs. Donor CMV infection status was unknown, potentially confounding age-related changes in expanded clonotypes. Compared with the aged group, the long-lived group had more naive CD4+ T cells, fewer expanded clones and increased TCR diversity, a pattern suggesting age selection. Estimates of total diversity from one million sequenced T cells were regarded as lower bounds and underestimates. As age increased, observed TCR beta diversity per million T cells dropped in a roughly linear way, and a significant reduction was already evident by age 40.

Sequences LNHNV (CDR1) and YYDKDF (CDR2) are obtained from the germline V gene (reference sequence). The V end loses 1 base and the J end loses 0 bases, and a stretch of 13 bases separates them. There are 17 amino acids in the CDR3, from cysteine to phenylalanine inclusive. This entry keeps only the CDR3 DNA: 51 bases, framed from base 1. Systemically healthy Caucasian individuals from Russia, 35 to 50 in total and aged about 6 to 90 years, were included as donors. Ten milliliters of peripheral blood were drawn from each donor into EDTA-treated Vacutainer tubes. PBMCs were isolated by Ficoll-Paque density-gradient centrifugation, with at least 7 million obtained per sample. Trizol reagent was used to extract total RNA from PBMCs, with at least 6 micrograms per sample. Naive CD45RAhigh/CD27high T cell percentages were measured by flow cytometry on a PBMC aliquot from every donor. To prepare the library, 5' RACE was applied. The sequencing machine was an Illumina HiSeq 2500. A second PCR of about 7 to 12 cycles was performed with a sample-barcoded 5' primer and a J-beta primer mix. A unique molecular identifier was introduced onto each TCR beta cDNA molecule by a template-switch 5' adaptor carrying 12 random nucleotides. At least 2.5 million CDR3-containing paired-end reads were obtained from each sample. All of the RNA was converted into first-strand cDNA using the Mint cDNA synthesis kit, with a TRBC-specific oligonucleotide serving as the primer. Following uracil-DNA glycosylase treatment, all cDNA underwent a first 18-cycle PCR with the universal primers M1SS and BC2_uni_R. In the original analysis: For normalization, 1 million high-quality reads, each with a distinct molecular identifier, were randomly selected from each sample. Reads sharing molecular identifiers were discarded rather than binned into consensus sequences. CDR3 identification, clonotype clustering and error correction used MiTCR with a Q25 quality threshold and the strictest error-elimination algorithm. Lower-bound total TCR beta diversity was estimated with a nonparametric unseen species model using Euler transformation. TCRdb took the public reads, trimmed them with fastp at Q25, ran MiXCR for clone calling and kept in-frame beta chains. CDR3 protein duplicates are merged, each entry listing the most common genes and DNA. The V and J calls reflect TCRdb's pipeline rather than the authors' work. Counted in this sample were fewer than 1,000,000 distinct CDR3 sequences; roughly 44% of them appeared once. Nearly 20% of the sample goes to the ten largest clones.

Of note for this clonotype: There is no known antigen for this receptor. It has no much larger one-base neighbor in the sample; base qualities were not kept.

The sequenced sample consisted of blood. This TCR was recovered from a man between 60 and 75 years old in good health. The V and J genes are TRBV15 and TRBJ2-4; a tentative D match to TRBD2 spans 6 bases. The CDR3 in this case is CATSRGEAQRAKNIQYF. The DNA is as follows: TGTGCCACCAGCAGAGGGGAGGCCCAACGAGCCAAAAACATTCAGTACTTC.